These 6 T cell receptor beta chains came from one sample sequenced in a study of shared clonotypes between healthy human individuals (dated by TCRdb to the early 2020s). Libraries were constructed by the immunoSEQ multiplex PCR assay. Drawn from immuneACCESS, this table holds only the in-frame rearrangements with V and J called that TCRdb kept. Clones are partly lost; checked studies trace under half to an unresolved V gene and leave the rest unexplained. This sample holds around 940,000 clones; approximately 76% were observed only once. 1.5% of the sample is held by the ten biggest clonotypes. Material: memory CD4+ T cells sorted from blood. The cell subset or site label, as the study defines it: CD45RA-negative fraction. The receptors here all came from a man aged 18 to 30 in good health.

The J gene is TRBJ2-5, the V gene TRBV5-4; D ambiguous. Trimming stripped 1 base from V and 5 bases from J, with 9 bases between. Germline V CDR1 and CDR2: SGHNT, YYREEE (reference sequence). CDR3 length: 13 residues. CDR3 coding DNA: TGTGCCAGCAGCTTGAAAGCGTCGGAGACCCAGTACTTC. Translation: CASSLKASETQYF.

V usage is TRBV6-5 and J usage is TRBJ2-7, with 9 nucleotides matching TRBD2. Germline trimming cut 6 bases from V and 1 base from J; bases unmatched to any gene: 7. The CDR3 loop spans 15 amino acids. Per the germline V gene, CDR1 is MNHEY and CDR2 is SVGAGI. CDR3 DNA sequence: TGTGCCAGCAGATCCCTAGCGGGGACATCCTACGAGCAGTACTTC. This codes for CASRSLAGTSYEQYF.

The chain combines TRBV6-5 with TRBJ2-1, with a weak D call TRBD1 (6 bases). V dropped 6 bases and J dropped 8 bases, with 17 bases sitting between them. This CDR3 spans 14 amino acids. Germline loops: CDR1 MNHEY, CDR2 SVGAGI. The CDR3, as DNA: TGTGCCAGCAGAAGGAACAGGGCTATAGATGAGCAGTTCTTC. Translated, it gives CASRRNRAIDEQFF.

This clone was observed a handful of times. This rearrangement joins TRBV7-2 to TRBJ2-3, with TRBD1 as a possible D gene (5 bases). Per the germline V gene, CDR1 is SGHTA and CDR2 is FQGNSA. CDR3 length equals 15 residues. V shed 4 bases and J shed 3 bases, with 14 bases lying between them. The CDR3 nucleotides are TGTGCCAGCAGCTGGCGGTCAAAGGGGACAGATACGCAGTATTTT. It yields the protein CASSWRSKGTDTQYF.

The chain combines TRBV28 with TRBJ1-6; D unresolved. V was pared by 5 bases and J by 0 bases, with 20 bases between. Germline V gene lookup returns CDR1 MDHEN and CDR2 SYDVKM. The CDR3 covers 19 residues. The CDR3: CASSPTGLLKSSYNSPLHF. The CDR3 bases are TGTGCCAGCAGTCCCACGGGTCTTCTCAAGAGCTCCTATAATTCACCCCTCCACTTT.

J is TRBJ2-7 and V is TRBV19; D not resolved. This CDR3 spans 15 amino acids. Trimming shortened V by 3 bases and J by 0 bases, and 12 bases separated the two germline ends. Germline V gene lookup returns CDR1 LNHDA and CDR2 SQIVND (reference sequence). The DNA of the CDR3 is TGTGCCAGTAGTATTGGCCTGACAAGCTCCTACGAGCAGTACTTC. It translates to CASSIGLTSSYEQYF.